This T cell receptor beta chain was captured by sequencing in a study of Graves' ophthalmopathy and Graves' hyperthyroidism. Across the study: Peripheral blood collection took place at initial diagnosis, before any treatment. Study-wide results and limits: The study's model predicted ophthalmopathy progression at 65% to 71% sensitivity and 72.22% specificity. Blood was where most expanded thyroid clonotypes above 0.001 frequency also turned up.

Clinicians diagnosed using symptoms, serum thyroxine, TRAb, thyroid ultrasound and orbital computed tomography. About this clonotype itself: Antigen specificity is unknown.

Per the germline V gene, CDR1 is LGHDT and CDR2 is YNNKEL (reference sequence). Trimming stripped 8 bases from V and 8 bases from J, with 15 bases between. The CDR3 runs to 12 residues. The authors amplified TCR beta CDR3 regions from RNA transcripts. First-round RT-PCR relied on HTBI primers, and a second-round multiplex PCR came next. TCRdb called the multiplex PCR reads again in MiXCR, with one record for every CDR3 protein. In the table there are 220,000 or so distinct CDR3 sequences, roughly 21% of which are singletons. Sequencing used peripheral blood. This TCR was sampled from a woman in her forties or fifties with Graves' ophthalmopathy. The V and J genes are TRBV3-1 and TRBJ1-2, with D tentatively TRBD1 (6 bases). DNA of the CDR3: TGTGCCAGCTCGGGCAGGGGTAGCGGCTACACCTTC. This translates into CASSGRGSGYTF.